Listed below are T cell receptor beta chains from one sample, sequenced in a study of shared clonotypes between healthy human individuals. Assay used: immunoSEQ multiplex PCR; TCRdb lists only in-frame clones, some missing. Of about 110,000 clones in the sample, 65% to 75% were seen once. The sample consisted of memory CD8+ T cells sorted from blood. These receptors came from a woman younger than 45 in good health. Each CDR3 is given with its conserved first and last residue. D genes are given only for firm matches. Not every row has a clone size; where given, it reads once, few, many or a size class.

NA	TRBV6-1	TRBJ1-3	NA	TGTGCCAGCAGTGAAGCGGACTGGGGGCCTGGAAACACCATATATTTT	CASSEADWGPGNTIYF
NA	TRBV19	TRBJ1-2	few	TGTGCCAGTAGTCCCCACCGGGCTAATAACTATGGCTACACCTTC	CASSPHRANNYGYTF
NA	TRBV9	TRBJ2-2	NA	TGTGCCAGCAGCGTAGCCTCCGCGGGCCCGGGGGTCACCGGGGAGCTGTTTTTT	CASSVASAGPGVTGELFF
TRBD1	TRBV5-1	TRBJ2-7	NA	TGCGCCAGCAGCCCCCGACAGGGGGCCAACGAGCAGTACTTC	CASSPRQGANEQYF
NA	TRBV6-6	TRBJ2-7	NA	TGTGCCAGCAGCCCCACCGGACCTTGGGGCGAGCAGTACTTC	CASSPTGPWGEQYF
NA	TRBV27	TRBJ2-7	NA	TGTGCCAGCAGTTTACTCGGGGAAACCTACGAGCAGTACTTC	CASSLLGETYEQYF
TRBD1	TRBV18	TRBJ2-2	NA	TGTGCCAGCTCACCCGACCAGGGGGCGCCCACCGGGGAGCTGTTTTTT	CASSPDQGAPTGELFF
TRBD1	TRBV27	TRBJ1-4	NA	TGTGCCAGCACCGGACAGGGAGCCGAAAAACTGTTTTTT	CASTGQGAEKLFF
TRBD2	TRBV10-1	TRBJ2-7	NA	TGCGCCAGCAGTGAAGAGGGGAGCGGGGTTCGGGAGCAGTACTTC	CASSEEGSGVREQYF
NA	TRBV4-1	TRBJ1-3	many	TGCGCCAGCAGCCAAGCCGACGGACGCTCTGGAAACACCATATATTTT	CASSQADGRSGNTIYF
NA	TRBV6-4	TRBJ2-1	NA	TGTGCCAGCAATCAAGGGGCAGGCGAGAATGAGCAGTTCTTC	CASNQGAGENEQFF
TRBD1	TRBV29-1	TRBJ1-2	NA	TGCAGCGTTGGCATTCCGGGACAGGGGAGCTATGGCTACACCTTC	CSVGIPGQGSYGYTF
NA	TRBV6-5	TRBJ2-7	NA	TGTGCCAGCAGTTACTCGGGCCTGGACATTGCCTACGAGCAGTACTTC	CASSYSGLDIAYEQYF
TRBD1	TRBV19	TRBJ2-7	NA	TGTGCCAGCGGACAGGGCTACGAGCAGTACTTC	CASGQGYEQYF
NA	TRBV15	TRBJ1-2	NA	TGTGCCACCAGCAGCCCCGGGACGGCGAACTATGGCTACACCTTC	CATSSPGTANYGYTF
NA	TRBV6-1	TRBJ1-1	NA	TGTGCCAGCAGCTCAATGGTTGGGGGACACACTGAAGCTTTCTTT	CASSSMVGGHTEAFF
NA	TRBV19	TRBJ2-5	NA	TGTGCCAGTAGTAGATTGGAGGGGGCGCGGGAGACCCAGTACTTC	CASSRLEGARETQYF
NA	TRBV7-9	TRBJ1-1	NA	TGTGCCAGCAGCTCCTACGGAAGGCTAGGGACTGAAGCTTTCTTT	CASSSYGRLGTEAFF
TRBD2	TRBV25-1	TRBJ2-7	NA	TGTGCCAGCAGCCCAACAGGGGATTCCAGCGGGAGGGCCTACGAGCAGTACTTC	CASSPTGDSSGRAYEQYF
NA	TRBV19	TRBJ2-3	NA	TGTGCCAGTAGTATGTCGGGGTACGATTATAGCACAGATACGCAGTATTTT	CASSMSGYDYSTDTQYF
NA	TRBV7-9	TRBJ2-7	once	TGTGCCAGCAGCCCCCAAATCCCCTACGAGCAGTACTTC	CASSPQIPYEQYF